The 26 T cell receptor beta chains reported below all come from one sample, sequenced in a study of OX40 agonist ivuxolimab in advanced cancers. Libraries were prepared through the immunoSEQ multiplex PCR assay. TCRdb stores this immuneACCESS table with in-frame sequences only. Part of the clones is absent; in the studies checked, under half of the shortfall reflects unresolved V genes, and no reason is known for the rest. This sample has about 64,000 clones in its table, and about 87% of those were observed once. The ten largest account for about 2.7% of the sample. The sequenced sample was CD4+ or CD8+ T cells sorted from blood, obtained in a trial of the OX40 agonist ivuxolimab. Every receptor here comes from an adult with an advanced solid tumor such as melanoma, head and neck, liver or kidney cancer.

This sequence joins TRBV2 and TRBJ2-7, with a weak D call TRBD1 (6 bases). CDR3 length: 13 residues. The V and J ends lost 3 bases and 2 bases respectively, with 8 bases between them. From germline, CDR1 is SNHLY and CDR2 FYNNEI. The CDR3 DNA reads TGTGCCAGCAGTGAGGGACATGCCTACGAGCAGTACTTC. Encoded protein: CASSEGHAYEQYF.

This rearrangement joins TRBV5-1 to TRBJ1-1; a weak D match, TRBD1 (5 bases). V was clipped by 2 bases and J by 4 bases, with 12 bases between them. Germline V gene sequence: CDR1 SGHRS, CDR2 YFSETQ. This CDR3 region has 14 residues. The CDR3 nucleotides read TGCGCCAGCAGCTTTCAAGGGACGGGCACTGAAGCTTTCTTT. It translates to CASSFQGTGTEAFF.

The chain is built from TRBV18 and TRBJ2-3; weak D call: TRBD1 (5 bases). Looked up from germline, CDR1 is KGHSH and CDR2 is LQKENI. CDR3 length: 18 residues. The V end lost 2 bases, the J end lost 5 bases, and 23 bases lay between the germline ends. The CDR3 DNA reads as TGTGCCAGCTCACCAGATGAAGCAAGATGGCAGGGAAGAGATACGCAGTATTTT. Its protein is CASSPDEARWQGRDTQYF.

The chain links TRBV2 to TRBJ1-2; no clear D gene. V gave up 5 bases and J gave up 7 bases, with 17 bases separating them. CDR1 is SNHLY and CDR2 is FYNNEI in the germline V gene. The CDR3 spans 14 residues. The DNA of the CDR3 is TGTGCCAGCAGTATGGCTCCCACCGCCCGTGGCTACACCTTC. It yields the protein CASSMAPTARGYTF.

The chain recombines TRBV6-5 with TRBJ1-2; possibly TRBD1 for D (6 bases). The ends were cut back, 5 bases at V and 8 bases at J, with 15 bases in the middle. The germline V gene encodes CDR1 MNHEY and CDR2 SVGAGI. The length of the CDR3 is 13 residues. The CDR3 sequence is CASSTWDQGGYTF. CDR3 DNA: TGTGCCAGCAGTACGTGGGACCAGGGGGGCTACACCTTC.

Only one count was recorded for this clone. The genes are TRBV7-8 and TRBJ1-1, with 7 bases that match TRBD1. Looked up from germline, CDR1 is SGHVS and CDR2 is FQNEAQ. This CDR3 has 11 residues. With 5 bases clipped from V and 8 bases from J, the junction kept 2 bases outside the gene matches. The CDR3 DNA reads TGTGCCAGCAGCCAGGGGGGCGAAGCTTTCTTT. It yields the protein CASSQGGEAFF. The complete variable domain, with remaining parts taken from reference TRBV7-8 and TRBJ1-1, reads GAGVSQSPRYKVAKRGQDVALRCDPISGHVSLFWYQQALGQGPEFLTYFQNEAQLDKSGLPSDRFFAERPEGSVSTLKIQRTQQEDSAVYLCASSQGGEAFFGQGTRLTVV.

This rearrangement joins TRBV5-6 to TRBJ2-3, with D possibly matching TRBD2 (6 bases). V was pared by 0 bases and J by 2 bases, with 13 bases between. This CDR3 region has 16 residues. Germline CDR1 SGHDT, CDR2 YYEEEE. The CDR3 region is CASSLVVGGPTDTQYF. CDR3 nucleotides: TGTGCCAGCAGCTTGGTTGTGGGAGGACCCACAGATACGCAGTATTTT.

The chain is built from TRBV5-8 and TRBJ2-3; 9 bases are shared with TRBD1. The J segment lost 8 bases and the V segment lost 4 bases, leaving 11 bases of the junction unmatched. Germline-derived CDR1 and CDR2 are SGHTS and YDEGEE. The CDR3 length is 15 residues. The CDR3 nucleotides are TGTGCCAGCAGCGTAGACGGACAGGGGTATCGTACGCAGTATTTT. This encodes CASSVDGQGYRTQYF.

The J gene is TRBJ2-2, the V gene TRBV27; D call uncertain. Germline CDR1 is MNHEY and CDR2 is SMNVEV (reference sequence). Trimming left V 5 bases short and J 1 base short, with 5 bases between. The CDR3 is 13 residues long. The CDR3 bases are TGTGCCAGCAGTGAACTGAACACCGGGGAGCTGTTTTTT. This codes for CASSELNTGELFF.

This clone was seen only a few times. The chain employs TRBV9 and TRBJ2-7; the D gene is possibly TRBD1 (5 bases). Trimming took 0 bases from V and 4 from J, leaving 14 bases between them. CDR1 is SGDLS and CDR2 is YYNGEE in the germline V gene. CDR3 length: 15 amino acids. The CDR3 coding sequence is TGTGCCAGCAGCGTAGCGACAGATGCAGCTTACGAGCAGTACTTC. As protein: CASSVATDAAYEQYF. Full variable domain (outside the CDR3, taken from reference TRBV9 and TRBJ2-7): DSGVTQTPKHLITATGQRVTLRCSPRSGDLSVYWYQQSLDQGLQFLIQYYNGEERAKGNILERFSAQQFPDLHSELNLSSLELGDSALYFCASSVATDAAYEQYFGPGTRLTVT.

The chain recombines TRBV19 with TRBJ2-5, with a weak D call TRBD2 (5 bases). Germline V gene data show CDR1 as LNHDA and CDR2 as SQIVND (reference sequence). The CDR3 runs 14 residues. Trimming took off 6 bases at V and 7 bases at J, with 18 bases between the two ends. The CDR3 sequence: CASSPENVRGTQYF. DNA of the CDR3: TGTGCCAGTAGCCCAGAGAATGTTCGGGGGACCCAGTACTTC. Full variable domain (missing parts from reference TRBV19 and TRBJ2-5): DGGITQSPKYLFRKEGQNVTLSCEQNLNHDAMYWYRQDPGQGLRLIYYSQIVNDFQKGDIAEGYSVSREKKESFPLTVTSAQKNPTAFYLCASSPENVRGTQYFGPGTRLLVL.

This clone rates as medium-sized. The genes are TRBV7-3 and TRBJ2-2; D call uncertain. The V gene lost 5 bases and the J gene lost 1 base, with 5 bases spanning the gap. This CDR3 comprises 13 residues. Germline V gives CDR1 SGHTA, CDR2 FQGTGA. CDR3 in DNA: TGTGCCAGCAGCATGCAGAACACCGGGGAGCTGTTTTTT. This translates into CASSMQNTGELFF.

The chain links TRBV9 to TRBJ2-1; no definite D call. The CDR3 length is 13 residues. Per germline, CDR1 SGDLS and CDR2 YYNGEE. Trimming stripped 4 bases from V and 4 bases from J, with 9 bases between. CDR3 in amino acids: CASSFLGYNEQFF. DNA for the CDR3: TGTGCCAGCAGCTTCTTAGGTTACAATGAGCAGTTCTTC.

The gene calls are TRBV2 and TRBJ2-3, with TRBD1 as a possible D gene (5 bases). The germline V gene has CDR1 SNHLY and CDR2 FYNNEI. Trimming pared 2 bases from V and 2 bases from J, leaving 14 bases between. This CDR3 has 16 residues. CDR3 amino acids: CASSEYQGFSTDTQYF. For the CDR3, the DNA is TGTGCCAGCAGTGAATATCAGGGTTTCTCCACAGATACGCAGTATTTT.

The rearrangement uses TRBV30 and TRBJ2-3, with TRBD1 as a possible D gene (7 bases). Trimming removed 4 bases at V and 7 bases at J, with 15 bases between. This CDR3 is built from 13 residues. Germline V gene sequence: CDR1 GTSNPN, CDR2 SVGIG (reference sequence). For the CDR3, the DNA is TGTGCCTGGAATAGAGCAGGGGGGCATACGCAGTATTTT. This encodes CAWNRAGGHTQYF.

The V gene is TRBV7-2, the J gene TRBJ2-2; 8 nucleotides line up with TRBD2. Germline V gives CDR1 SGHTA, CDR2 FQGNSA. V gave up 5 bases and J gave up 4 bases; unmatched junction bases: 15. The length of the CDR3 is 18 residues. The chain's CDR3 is CASSQWGQRELFTGELFF. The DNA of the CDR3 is TGTGCCAGCAGCCAGTGGGGGCAGCGGGAGCTTTTCACCGGGGAGCTGTTTTTT.

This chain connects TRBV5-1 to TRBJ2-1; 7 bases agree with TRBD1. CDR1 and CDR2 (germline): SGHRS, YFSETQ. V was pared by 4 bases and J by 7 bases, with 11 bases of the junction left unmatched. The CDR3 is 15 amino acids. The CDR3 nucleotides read TGCGCCAGCAGCAGGTCCGGGACAGAAGGAAATGAGCAGTTCTTC. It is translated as CASSRSGTEGNEQFF.

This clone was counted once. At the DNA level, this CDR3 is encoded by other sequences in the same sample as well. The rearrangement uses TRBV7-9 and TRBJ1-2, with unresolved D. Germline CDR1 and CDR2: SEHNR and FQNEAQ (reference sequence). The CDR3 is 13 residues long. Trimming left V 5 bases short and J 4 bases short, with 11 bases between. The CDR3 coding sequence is TGTGCCAGCAGCCGGCCGGAATTCTATGGCTACACCTTC. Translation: CASSRPEFYGYTF.

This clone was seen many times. The CDR3 nucleotides read TGTGCCAGCAGCACCGGGACAGGGGTACGCGAGACCCAGTACTTC. Translated: CASSTGTGVRETQYF. This chain uses TRBV5-6 with TRBJ2-5; 10 bases are shared with TRBD1. The CDR3 length is 15 residues. V was clipped by 4 bases and J by 5 bases; unmatched bases: 8. In germline, CDR1 is SGHDT, CDR2 YYEEEE.

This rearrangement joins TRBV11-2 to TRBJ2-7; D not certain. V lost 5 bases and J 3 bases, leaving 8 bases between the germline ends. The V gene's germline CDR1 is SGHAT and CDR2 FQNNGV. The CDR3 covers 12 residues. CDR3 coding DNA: TGTGCCAGCAGCGCCCAACTCTACGAGCAGTACTTC. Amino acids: CASSAQLYEQYF.

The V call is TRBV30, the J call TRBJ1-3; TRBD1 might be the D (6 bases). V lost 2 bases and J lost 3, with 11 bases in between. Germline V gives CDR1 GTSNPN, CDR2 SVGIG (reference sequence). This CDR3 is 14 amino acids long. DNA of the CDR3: TGTGCCTGGAGTCCAGGGGCAGGTGGAAACACCATATATTTT. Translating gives CAWSPGAGGNTIYF.

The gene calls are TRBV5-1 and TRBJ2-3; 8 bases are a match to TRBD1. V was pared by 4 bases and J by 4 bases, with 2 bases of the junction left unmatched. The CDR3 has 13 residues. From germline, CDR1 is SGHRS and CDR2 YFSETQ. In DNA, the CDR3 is TGCGCCAGCAGCCTGACAGGGGCAGATACGCAGTATTTT. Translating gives CASSLTGADTQYF. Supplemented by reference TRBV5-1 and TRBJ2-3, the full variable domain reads KAGVTQTPRYLIKTRGQQVTLSCSPISGHRSVSWYQQTPGQGLQFLFEYFSETQRNKGNFPGRFSGRQFSNSRSEMNVSTLELGDSALYLCASSLTGADTQYFGPGTRLTVL.

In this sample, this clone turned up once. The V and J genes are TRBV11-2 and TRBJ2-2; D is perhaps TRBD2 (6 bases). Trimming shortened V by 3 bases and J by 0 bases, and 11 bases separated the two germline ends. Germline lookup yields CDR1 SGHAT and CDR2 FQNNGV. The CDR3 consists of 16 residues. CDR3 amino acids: CASSFGGTANTGELFF. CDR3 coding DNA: TGTGCCAGCAGCTTCGGTGGGACTGCGAACACCGGGGAGCTGTTTTTT.

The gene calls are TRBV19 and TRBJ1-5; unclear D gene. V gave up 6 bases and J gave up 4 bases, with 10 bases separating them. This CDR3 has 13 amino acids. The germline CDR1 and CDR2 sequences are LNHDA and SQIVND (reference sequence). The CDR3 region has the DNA TGTGCCAGTAGCCCAGCGCTAAATCAGCCCCAGCATTTT. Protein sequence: CASSPALNQPQHF.

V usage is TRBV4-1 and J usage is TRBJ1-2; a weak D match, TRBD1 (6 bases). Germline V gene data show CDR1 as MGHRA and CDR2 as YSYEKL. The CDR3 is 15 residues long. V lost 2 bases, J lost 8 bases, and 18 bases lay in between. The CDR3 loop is CASSQTGPTVGGYTF. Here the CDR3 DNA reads TGCGCCAGCAGCCAAACAGGGCCTACTGTGGGGGGCTACACCTTC.

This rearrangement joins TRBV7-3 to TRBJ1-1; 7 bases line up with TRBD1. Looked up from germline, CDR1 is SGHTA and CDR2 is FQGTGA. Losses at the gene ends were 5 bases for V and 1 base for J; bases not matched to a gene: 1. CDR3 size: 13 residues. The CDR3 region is CASSGQENTEAFF. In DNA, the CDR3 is TGTGCCAGCAGCGGACAGGAGAACACTGAAGCTTTCTTT.